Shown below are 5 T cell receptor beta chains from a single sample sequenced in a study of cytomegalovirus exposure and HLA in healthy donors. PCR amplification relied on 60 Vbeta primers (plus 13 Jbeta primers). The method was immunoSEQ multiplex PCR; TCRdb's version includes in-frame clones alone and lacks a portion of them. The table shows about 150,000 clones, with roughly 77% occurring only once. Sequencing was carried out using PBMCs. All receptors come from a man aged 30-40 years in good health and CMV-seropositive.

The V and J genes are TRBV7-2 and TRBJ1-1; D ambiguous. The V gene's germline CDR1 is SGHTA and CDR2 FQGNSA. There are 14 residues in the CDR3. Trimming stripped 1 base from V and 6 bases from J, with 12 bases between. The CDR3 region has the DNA TGTGCCAGCAGCTTAGAAAGGTTTGCGGCTGAAGCTTTCTTT. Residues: CASSLERFAAEAFF. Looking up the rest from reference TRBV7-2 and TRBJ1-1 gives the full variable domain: GAGVSQSPSNKVTEKGKDVELRCDPISGHTALYWYRQSLGQGLEFLIYFQGNSAPDKSGLPSDRFSAERTGGSVSTLTIQRTQQEDSAVYLCASSLERFAAEAFFGQGTRLTVV.

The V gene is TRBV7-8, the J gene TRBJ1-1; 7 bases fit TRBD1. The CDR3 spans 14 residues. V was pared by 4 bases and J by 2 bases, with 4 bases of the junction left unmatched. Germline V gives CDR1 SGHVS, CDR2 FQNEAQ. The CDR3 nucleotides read TGTGCCAGCAGCTCAAGGACAGGAAACACTGAAGCTTTCTTT. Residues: CASSSRTGNTEAFF.

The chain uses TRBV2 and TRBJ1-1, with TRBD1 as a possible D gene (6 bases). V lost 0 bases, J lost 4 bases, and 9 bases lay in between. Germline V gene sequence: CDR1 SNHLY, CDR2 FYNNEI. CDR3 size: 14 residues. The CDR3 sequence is CASSEAGGGTEAFF. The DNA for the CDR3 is TGTGCCAGCAGTGAAGCGGGAGGGGGCACTGAAGCTTTCTTT.

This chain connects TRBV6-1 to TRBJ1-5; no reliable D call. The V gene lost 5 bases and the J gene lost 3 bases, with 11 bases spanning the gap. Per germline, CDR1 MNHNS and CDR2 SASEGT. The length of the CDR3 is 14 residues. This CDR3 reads CASSPLGVNQPQHF. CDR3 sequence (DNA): TGTGCCAGCAGTCCCCTTGGAGTCAATCAGCCCCAGCATTTT.

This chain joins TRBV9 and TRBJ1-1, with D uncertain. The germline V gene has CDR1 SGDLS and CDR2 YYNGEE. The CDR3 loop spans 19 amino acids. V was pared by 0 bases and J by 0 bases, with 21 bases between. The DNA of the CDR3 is TGTGCCAGCAGCGTAGAAAGTTTGTCCGTGGGGAGGTTGAACACTGAAGCTTTCTTT. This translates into CASSVESLSVGRLNTEAFF.